This TCR beta chain was found in a study of T cell changes during pregnancy in multiple sclerosis. The CDR3 totals 16 residues. CDR1 is SGHVS and CDR2 is FNYEAQ in the germline V gene. V lost 3 bases and J lost 7; bases outside the gene matches: 8. This table comes from immunoSEQ multiplex PCR, and its TCRdb copy is limited to in-frame clones, with some not included. The table has 50,000 or so clones, 85% to 95% seen once. This clonotype originated in a female donor with multiple sclerosis, enrolled in a pregnancy study. The sample consisted of CD4+ T cells from peripheral blood mononuclear cells, taken in the second trimester of pregnancy. The J gene is TRBJ1-6, the V gene TRBV7-6, with 8 bases lining up with TRBD1. The CDR3 region has the DNA TGTGCCAGCAGCTTTACCGGACAGGGTGGCAATTCACCCCTCCACTTT. The encoded protein is CASSFTGQGGNSPLHF.